The 10 T cell receptor beta chains reported below all come from one sample, sequenced in a study of technical replicates of blood from a handful of donors. Sequenced by immunoSEQ multiplex PCR; TCRdb stores in-frame clones only, minus some. Among some 85,000 clones listed, approximately 94% were seen once. Input material: T cells isolated from PBMCs. The receptors stem from a human donor in good health.

This clone appeared a single time. This chain links TRBV2 with TRBJ2-7; 10 bases align to TRBD2. V lost 5 bases and J lost 0; bases outside the gene matches: 1. This CDR3 is built from 14 residues. The germline V gene has CDR1 SNHLY and CDR2 FYNNEI. The DNA of the CDR3 is TGTGCCAGCAGTTCTAGCGGGAGCTCCTACGAGCAGTACTTC. Translated: CASSSSGSSYEQYF.

The rearrangement joins TRBV16 to TRBJ1-5; D not certain. V was trimmed by 4 bases and J by 0 bases, leaving 7 bases between them. The germline gives CDR1 KGHSY, CDR2 FQNENV. The CDR3 extends over 14 amino acids. The CDR3 protein is CASSPSYSNQPQHF. The CDR3 DNA sequence: TGTGCCAGCAGCCCCTCTTATAGCAATCAGCCCCAGCATTTT.

The chain has TRBV5-1 and TRBJ1-5; the D is unclear. Trimming shortened V by 0 bases and J by 4 bases, and 8 bases separated the two germline ends. CDR3 length: 14 residues. Germline V gene lookup returns CDR1 SGHRS and CDR2 YFSETQ. CDR3 sequence: CASSLDSKNQPQHF. CDR3 DNA: TGCGCCAGCAGCTTGGACAGTAAAAATCAGCCCCAGCATTTT.

This clone has only a few counts. The CDR3 reads CASSRTHTEAFF. CDR3 nucleotide sequence: TGTGCCAGCAGCCGGACACACACTGAAGCTTTCTTT. J is TRBJ1-1 and V is TRBV6-5, with a weak D call TRBD1 (5 bases). Germline CDR1 reads MNHEY; CDR2 reads SVGAGI. V lost 6 bases and J 3 bases, leaving 8 bases between the germline ends. The CDR3 is made up of 12 amino acids.

This sequence joins TRBV7-9 and TRBJ2-1; TRBD2 matches at 8 bases. The CDR3 loop spans 17 amino acids. CDR1 and CDR2 (germline): SEHNR, FQNEAQ (reference sequence). The ends lost 2 bases at V and 0 bases at J; junction bases unmatched: 6. The CDR3 reads CASSLSPTSGSYNEQFF. CDR3 nucleotides: TGTGCCAGCAGCTTATCCCCCACTAGCGGCTCCTACAATGAGCAGTTCTTC.

The chain employs TRBV28 and TRBJ1-2, with TRBD1 matching 8 bases. The V segment lost 6 bases and the J segment 2 bases; nucleotides outside the gene matches: 17. This CDR3 is built from 18 residues. Germline V gene lookup returns CDR1 MDHEN and CDR2 SYDVKM. CDR3: CASSPGLRRQGRNYGYTF. The CDR3, as DNA: TGTGCCAGCAGCCCCGGTCTTCGGCGACAGGGGAGGAACTATGGCTACACCTTC.

The chain is built from TRBV19 and TRBJ2-7; perhaps TRBD2 as D (6 bases). CDR1 and CDR2 from the germline V gene are LNHDA and SQIVND (reference sequence). V lost 2 bases to trimming and J lost 2 bases, with 10 bases between them. This CDR3 contains 14 residues. CDR3 in amino acids: CASSISWGAYEQYF. CDR3 sequence (DNA): TGTGCCAGTAGTATAAGTTGGGGGGCCTACGAGCAGTACTTC.

This rearrangement joins TRBV7-9 to TRBJ2-1; 9 nucleotides align to TRBD1. The V gene's germline CDR1 is SEHNR and CDR2 FQNEAQ (reference sequence). V lost 2 bases, J lost 8 bases, and 13 bases stayed unmatched. The CDR3 sequence is 17 residues long. The CDR3 loop is CASSLLGDRDRDDEQFF. The CDR3 bases are TGTGCCAGCAGCTTATTGGGGGACCGGGACAGGGATGATGAGCAGTTCTTC.

J is TRBJ2-1 and V is TRBV16, with 7 bases matching TRBD2. Germline CDR1 is KGHSY and CDR2 is FQNENV. The junction had 8 bases not matched to a gene; V was cut back by 2 bases and J by 7 bases. The CDR3 extends over 15 amino acids. Written as DNA, the CDR3 is TGTGCCAGCAGCCAAGTGGGAGGGGAGGAAAATGAGCAGTTCTTC. It yields the protein CASSQVGGEENEQFF.

J is TRBJ1-4 and V is TRBV27, with 7 bases that match TRBD1. Germline loops: CDR1 MNHEY, CDR2 SMNVEV (reference sequence). The CDR3 spans 12 residues. Trimming took 10 bases from V and 4 from J; bases not matched to a gene: 3. The CDR3 spells CATRQGNEKLFF. In nucleotides, the CDR3 is TGTGCCACCAGACAGGGTAATGAAAAACTGTTTTTT.